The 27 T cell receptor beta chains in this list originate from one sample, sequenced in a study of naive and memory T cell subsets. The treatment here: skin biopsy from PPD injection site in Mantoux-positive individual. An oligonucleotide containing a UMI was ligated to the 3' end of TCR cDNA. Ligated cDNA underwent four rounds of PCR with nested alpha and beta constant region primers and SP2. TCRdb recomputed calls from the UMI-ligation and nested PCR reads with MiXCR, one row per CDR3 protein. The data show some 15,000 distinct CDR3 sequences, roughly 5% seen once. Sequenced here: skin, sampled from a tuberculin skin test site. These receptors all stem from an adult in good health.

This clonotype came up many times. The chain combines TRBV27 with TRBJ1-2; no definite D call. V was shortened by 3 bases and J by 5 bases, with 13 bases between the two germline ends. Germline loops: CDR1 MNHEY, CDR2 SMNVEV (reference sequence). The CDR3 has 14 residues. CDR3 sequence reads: CASSFGNSKYGYTF. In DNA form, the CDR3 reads TGTGCCAGCAGTTTCGGGAACAGCAAGTATGGCTACACCTTC.

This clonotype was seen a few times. The CDR3 nucleotides read TGTGCCTGGAGTGTAGGCAACGGACCGTATGGCTACACCTTC. It specifies CAWSVGNGPYGYTF. The rearrangement links TRBV30 to TRBJ1-2; unclear D gene. Between the trimmed V and J ends, which lost 0 bases and 5 bases, there was a span of 13 bases. The germline gives CDR1 GTSNPN, CDR2 SVGIG (reference sequence). The CDR3 consists of 14 residues.

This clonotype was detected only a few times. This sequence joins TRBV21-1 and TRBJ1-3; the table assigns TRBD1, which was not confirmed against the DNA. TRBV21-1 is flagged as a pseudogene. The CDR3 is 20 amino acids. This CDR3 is CASSKANPGQQFDSGNTIYF. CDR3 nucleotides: TGTGCCAGCAGCAAAGCCAATCCGGGACAGCAGTTTGACTCTGGAAACACCATATATTTT.

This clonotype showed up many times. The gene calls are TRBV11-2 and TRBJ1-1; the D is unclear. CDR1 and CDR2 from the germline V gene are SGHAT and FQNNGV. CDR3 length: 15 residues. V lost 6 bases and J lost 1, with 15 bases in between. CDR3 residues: CASRYERTENTEAFF. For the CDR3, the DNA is TGTGCCAGCAGATACGAGAGGACGGAGAACACTGAAGCTTTCTTT.

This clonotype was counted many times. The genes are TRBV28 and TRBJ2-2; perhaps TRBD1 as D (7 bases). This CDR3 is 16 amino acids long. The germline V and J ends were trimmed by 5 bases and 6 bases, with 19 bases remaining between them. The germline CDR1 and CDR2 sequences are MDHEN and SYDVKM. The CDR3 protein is CASSLTGQSGAGELFF. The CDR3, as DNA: TGTGCCAGCAGTCTAACGGGACAGTCGGGGGCCGGGGAGCTGTTTTTT.

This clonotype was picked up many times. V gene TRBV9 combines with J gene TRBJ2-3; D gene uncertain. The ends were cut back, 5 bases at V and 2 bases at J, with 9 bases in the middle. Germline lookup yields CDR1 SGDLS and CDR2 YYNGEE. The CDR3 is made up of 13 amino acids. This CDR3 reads CASRGRNTDTQYF. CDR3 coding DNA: TGTGCCAGCAGGGGCAGAAACACAGATACGCAGTATTTT.

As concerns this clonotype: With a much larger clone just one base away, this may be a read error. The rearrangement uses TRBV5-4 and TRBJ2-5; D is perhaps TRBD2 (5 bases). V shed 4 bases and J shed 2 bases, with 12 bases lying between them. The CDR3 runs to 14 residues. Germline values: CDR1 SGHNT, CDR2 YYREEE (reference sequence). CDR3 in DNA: TGTGCCAGCAGCATGGGAGTTAGACAAGAGACCCAGTACTTC. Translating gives CASSMGVRQETQYF.

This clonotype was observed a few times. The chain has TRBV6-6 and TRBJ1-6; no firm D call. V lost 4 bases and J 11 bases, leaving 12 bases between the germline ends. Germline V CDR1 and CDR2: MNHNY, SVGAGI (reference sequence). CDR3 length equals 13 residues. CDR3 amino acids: CASSSSGLAPLHF. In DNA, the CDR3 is TGTGCCAGCAGTTCCTCGGGGTTGGCACCCCTCCACTTT.

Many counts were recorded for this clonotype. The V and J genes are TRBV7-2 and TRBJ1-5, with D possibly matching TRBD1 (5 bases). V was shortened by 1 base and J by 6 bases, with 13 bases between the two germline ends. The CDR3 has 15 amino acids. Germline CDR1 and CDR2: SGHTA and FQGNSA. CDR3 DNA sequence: TGTGCCAGCAGCTTAGGTCCTTTGGGGCGTCAGCCCCAGCATTTT. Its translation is CASSLGPLGRQPQHF.

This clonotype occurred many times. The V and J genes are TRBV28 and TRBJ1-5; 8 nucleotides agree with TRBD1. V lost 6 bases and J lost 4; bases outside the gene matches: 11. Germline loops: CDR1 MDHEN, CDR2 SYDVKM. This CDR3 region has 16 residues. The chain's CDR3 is CASSPLQGAYNQPQHF. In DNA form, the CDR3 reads TGTGCCAGCAGCCCTCTCCAGGGGGCGTATAATCAGCCCCAGCATTTT.

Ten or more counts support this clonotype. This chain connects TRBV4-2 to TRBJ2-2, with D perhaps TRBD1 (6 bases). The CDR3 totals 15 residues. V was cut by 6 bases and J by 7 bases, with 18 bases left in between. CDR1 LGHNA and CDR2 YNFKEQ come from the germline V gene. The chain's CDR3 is CASRESLGADGELFF. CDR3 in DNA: TGTGCCAGCAGAGAATCGTTGGGGGCTGACGGGGAGCTGTTTTTT.

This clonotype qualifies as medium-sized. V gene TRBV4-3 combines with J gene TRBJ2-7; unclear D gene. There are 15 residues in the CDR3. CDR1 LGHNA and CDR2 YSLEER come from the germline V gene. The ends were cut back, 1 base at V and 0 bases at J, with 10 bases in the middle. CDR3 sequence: CASSQGPSSSYEQYF. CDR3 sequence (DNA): TGCGCCAGCAGCCAAGGCCCAAGCAGCTCCTACGAGCAGTACTTC.

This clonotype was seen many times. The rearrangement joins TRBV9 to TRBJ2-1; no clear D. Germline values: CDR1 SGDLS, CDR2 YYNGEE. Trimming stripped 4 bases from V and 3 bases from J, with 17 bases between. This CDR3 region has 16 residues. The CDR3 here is CASSPVEGRVYNEQFF. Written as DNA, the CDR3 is TGTGCCAGCAGCCCCGTGGAAGGACGTGTCTACAATGAGCAGTTCTTC.

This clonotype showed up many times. Written as DNA, the CDR3 is TGTGCCAGCAGCCAGCGGGGGGCTCAGAGGTACGAGCAGTACTTC. Translated: CASSQRGAQRYEQYF. The chain joins TRBV7-2 to TRBJ2-7; 9 nucleotides line up with TRBD2. V dropped 5 bases and J dropped 4; count of bases not matched to a gene: 9. The germline CDR1 and CDR2 sequences are SGHTA and FQGNSA. This CDR3 comprises 15 residues.

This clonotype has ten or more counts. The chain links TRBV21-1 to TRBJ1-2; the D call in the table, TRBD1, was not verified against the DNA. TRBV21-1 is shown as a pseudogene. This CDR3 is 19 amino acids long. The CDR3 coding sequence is TGTGTCAGCAGCAAAGGGGTCGATTATAGCTTGACTCCCCTCTATGGCTACACCTTC. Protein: CVSSKGVDYSLTPLYGYTF.

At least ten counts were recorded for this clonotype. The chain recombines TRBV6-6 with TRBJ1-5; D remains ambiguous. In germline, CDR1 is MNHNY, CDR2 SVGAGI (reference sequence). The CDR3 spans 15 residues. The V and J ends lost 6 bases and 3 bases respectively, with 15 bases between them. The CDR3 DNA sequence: TGTGCCAGCAGCCCATGGTCGGGAGACAATCAGCCCCAGCATTTT. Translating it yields CASSPWSGDNQPQHF.

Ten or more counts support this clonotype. CDR3 sequence reads: CSALQLGLSDTQYF. CDR3 nucleotide sequence: TGCAGTGCCCTCCAACTAGGGCTATCAGATACGCAGTATTTT. The chain is built from TRBV20-1 and TRBJ2-3; a weak D match, TRBD2 (5 bases). Trimming removed 6 bases from V and 4 bases from J, with 17 bases in between. This CDR3 spans 14 amino acids. Per the germline V gene, CDR1 is DFQATT and CDR2 is SNEGSKA (reference sequence).

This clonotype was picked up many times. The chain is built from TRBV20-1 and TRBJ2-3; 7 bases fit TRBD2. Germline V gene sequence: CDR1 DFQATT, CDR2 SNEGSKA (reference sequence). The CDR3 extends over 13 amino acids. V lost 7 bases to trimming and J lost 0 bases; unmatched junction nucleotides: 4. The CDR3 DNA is TGCAGTGAACTAGCGAGGAGCACAGATACGCAGTATTTT. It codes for CSELARSTDTQYF.

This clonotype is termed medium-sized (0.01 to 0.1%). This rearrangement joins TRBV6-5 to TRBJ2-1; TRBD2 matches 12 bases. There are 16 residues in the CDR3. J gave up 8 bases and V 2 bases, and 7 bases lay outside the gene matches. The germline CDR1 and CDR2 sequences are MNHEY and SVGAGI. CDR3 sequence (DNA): TGTGCCAGCAGTTACGCCGCTAGCGGGGGGGAGTATGAGCAGTTCTTC. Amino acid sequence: CASSYAASGGEYEQFF.

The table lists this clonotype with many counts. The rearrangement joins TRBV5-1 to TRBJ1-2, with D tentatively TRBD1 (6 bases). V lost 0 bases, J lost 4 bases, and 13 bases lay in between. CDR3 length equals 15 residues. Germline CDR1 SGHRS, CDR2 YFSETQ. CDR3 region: CASSLVSGGSYGYTF. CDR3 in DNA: TGCGCCAGCAGCTTGGTGTCTGGGGGCAGCTATGGCTACACCTTC. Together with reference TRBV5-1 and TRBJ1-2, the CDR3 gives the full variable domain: KAGVTQTPRYLIKTRGQQVTLSCSPISGHRSVSWYQQTPGQGLQFLFEYFSETQRNKGNFPGRFSGRQFSNSRSEMNVSTLELGDSALYLCASSLVSGGSYGYTFGSGTRLTVV.

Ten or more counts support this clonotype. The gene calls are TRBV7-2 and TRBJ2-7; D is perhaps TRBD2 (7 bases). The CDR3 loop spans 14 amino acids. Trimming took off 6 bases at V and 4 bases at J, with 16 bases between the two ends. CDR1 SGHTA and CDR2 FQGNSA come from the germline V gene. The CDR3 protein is CASSRGGSIYEQYF. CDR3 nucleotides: TGTGCCAGCAGTAGGGGGGGCTCCATATACGAGCAGTACTTC.

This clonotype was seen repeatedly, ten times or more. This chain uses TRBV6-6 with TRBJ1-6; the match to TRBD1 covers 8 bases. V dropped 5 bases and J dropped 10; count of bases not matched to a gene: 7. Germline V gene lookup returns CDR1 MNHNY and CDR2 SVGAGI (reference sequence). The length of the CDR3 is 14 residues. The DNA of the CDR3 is TGTGCCAGCAGTCCGGACAGGGTGGGGTCACCCCTCCACTTT. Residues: CASSPDRVGSPLHF.

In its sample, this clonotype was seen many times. Written as DNA, the CDR3 is TGTGCCAGCAGTTATGCAGGCACCGGGGAGCTGTTTTTT. Its protein is CASSYAGTGELFF. The rearrangement links TRBV6-5 to TRBJ2-2; no definite D call. Trimming took off 3 bases at V and 4 bases at J, with 6 bases between the two ends. The CDR3 runs 13 residues. In germline, CDR1 is MNHEY, CDR2 SVGAGI.

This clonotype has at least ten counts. The CDR3 bases are TGCGCCAGCAGCTTGTGGAGTCTAGCGTCAACCTCCTACAATGAGCAGTTCTTC. Amino acids: CASSLWSLASTSYNEQFF. The V gene is TRBV5-1, the J gene TRBJ2-1; D perhaps matches TRBD2 (6 bases). This CDR3 has 18 amino acids. In germline, CDR1 is SGHRS, CDR2 YFSETQ. Trimming shortened V by 1 base and J by 0 bases, and 17 bases separated the two germline ends.

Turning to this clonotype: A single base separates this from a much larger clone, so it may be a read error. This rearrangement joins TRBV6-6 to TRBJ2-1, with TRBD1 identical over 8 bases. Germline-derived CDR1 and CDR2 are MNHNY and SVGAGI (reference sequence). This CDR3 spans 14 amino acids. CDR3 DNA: TGTTCCAGCGGCCGGGACAGGCGATACAATGAGCAGTTCTTC. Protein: CSSGRDRRYNEQFF.

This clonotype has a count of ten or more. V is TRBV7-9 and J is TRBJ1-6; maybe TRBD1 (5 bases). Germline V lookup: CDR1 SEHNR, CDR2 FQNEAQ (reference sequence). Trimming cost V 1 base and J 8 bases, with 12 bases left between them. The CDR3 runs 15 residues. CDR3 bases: TGTGCCAGCAGCTTAGAACAGGCCTGGGATTCACCCCTCCACTTT. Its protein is CASSLEQAWDSPLHF. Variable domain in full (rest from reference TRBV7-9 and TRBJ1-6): DTGVSQNPRHKITKRGQNVTFRCDPISEHNRLYWYRQTLGQGPEFLTYFQNEAQLEKSRLLSDRFSAERPKGSFSTLEIQRTEQGDSAMYLCASSLEQAWDSPLHFGNGTRLTVT.

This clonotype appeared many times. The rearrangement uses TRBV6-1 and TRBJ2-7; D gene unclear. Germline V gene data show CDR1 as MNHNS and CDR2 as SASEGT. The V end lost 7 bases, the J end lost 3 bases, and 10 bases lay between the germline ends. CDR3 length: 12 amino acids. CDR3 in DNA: TGTGCCAGCAAGAGCAGGAGCTACGAGCAGTACTTC. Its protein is CASKSRSYEQYF.